This TCR beta chain was sequenced during a study of shared clonotypes between healthy human individuals. Here immunoSEQ multiplex PCR was the method, and the copy in TCRdb shows in-frame clones only, minus some. The sample records some 2,000,000 clones, approximately 96% being singletons. The ends lost 8 bases at V and 0 bases at J; junction bases unmatched: 7. Germline V CDR1 and CDR2: MNHNS, SASEGT. CDR3 length equals 15 residues. Partitioning of CD4+ cells yielded a CD45RA+ naive subset and a CD45RA-negative memory subset. Study-level results: Unshared clonotypes carried lower generation probabilities than those common to all four donors. How much donors shared clonotypes was expected to be affected by sequencing depth. As a rule, naive subsets had a larger estimated richness than memory subsets.

Worth noting for this clone: The antigen is undetermined.

V and J are TRBV6-1 and TRBJ1-2; 9 positions agree with TRBD1. The TCR was taken from a young man in good health. Sequenced: naive CD4+ T cells sorted from blood. Subset given: CD45RA+ positively selected. CDR3 nucleotide sequence: TGTGCCAGCGACAGGGGGGACGTAGCTAACTATGGCTACACCTTC. Amino acid sequence: CASDRGDVANYGYTF.